This entry lists 28 T cell receptor beta chains sequenced from one sample in a study of blood T cell repertoires in COVID-19. Generated by immunoSEQ multiplex PCR, the TCRdb table keeps only in-frame clones and is missing some. This sample has about 97,000 clones; about nine tenths occur once, and the top ten carry 1.7%. Sequences were obtained from peripheral blood. Source of these receptors: a man aged 55-75 years with acute or convalescent COVID-19.

This clone was seen only once. V and J are TRBV15 and TRBJ2-2; maybe TRBD1 (5 bases). V shed 1 base and J shed 6 bases, with 9 bases lying between them. The V gene's germline CDR1 is LNHNV and CDR2 YYDKDF (reference sequence). The CDR3 is made up of 14 amino acids. The CDR3 here is CATSRARAAGELFF. The DNA for the CDR3 is TGTGCCACCAGCAGAGCCAGGGCCGCCGGGGAGCTGTTTTTT.

The chain links TRBV5-6 to TRBJ1-5, with TRBD1 matching over 7 bases. Per the germline V gene, CDR1 is SGHDT and CDR2 is YYEEEE. V lost 1 base to trimming and J lost 5 bases; unmatched junction nucleotides: 18. The length of the CDR3 is 19 residues. CDR3: CASSLSYGEGARVDQPQHF. CDR3 DNA sequence: TGTGCCAGCAGCTTGTCTTATGGAGAGGGGGCGCGGGTTGATCAGCCCCAGCATTTT.

The CDR3 DNA reads as TGTGCCAGCAGCTTAGCGCTAGTGGGGGCATCAGGCTATGGCTACACCTTC. Its protein is CASSLALVGASGYGYTF. The chain is built from TRBV7-2 and TRBJ1-2; D is possibly TRBD1 (6 bases). The ends were cut back, 0 bases at V and 4 bases at J, with 18 bases in the middle. This CDR3 spans 17 amino acids. Germline assignment: CDR1 SGHTA and CDR2 FQGNSA. The full variable domain, its missing parts supplied by reference TRBV7-2 and TRBJ1-2, is GAGVSQSPSNKVTEKGKDVELRCDPISGHTALYWYRQSLGQGLEFLIYFQGNSAPDKSGLPSDRFSAERTGGSVSTLTIQRTQQEDSAVYLCASSLALVGASGYGYTFGSGTRLTVV.

This clone turned up a few times. The rearrangement joins TRBV11-2 to TRBJ1-4; 8 nucleotides align to TRBD1. Trimming cost V 5 bases and J 8 bases; bases outside gene matches: 7. Per the germline V gene, CDR1 is SGHAT and CDR2 is FQNNGV. The CDR3 is made up of 14 amino acids. The CDR3 loop is CASSSPQGGEKLFF. In nucleotides, the CDR3 is TGTGCCAGCAGCAGTCCACAGGGGGGAGAAAAACTGTTTTTT.

The V gene is TRBV28, the J gene TRBJ2-5; 7 positions agree with TRBD1. J was trimmed by 3 bases and V by 6 bases; bases with no gene match: 10. The CDR3 contains 15 residues. The germline CDR1 and CDR2 sequences are MDHEN and SYDVKM. CDR3 residues: CASSSPGTAEETQYF. In DNA, the CDR3 is TGTGCCAGCAGCTCACCCGGGACAGCAGAAGAGACCCAGTACTTC.

CDR3 residues: CASREEGPEAFF. The CDR3 coding sequence is TGCGCCAGCAGAGAGGAGGGCCCTGAAGCTTTCTTT. The V and J genes are TRBV5-1 and TRBJ1-1; D is uncertain. The V gene lost 5 bases and the J gene lost 6 bases, with 11 bases spanning the gap. In germline, CDR1 is SGHRS, CDR2 YFSETQ. The CDR3 runs to 12 residues. The variable domain in full, completed from reference TRBV5-1 and TRBJ1-1, reads KAGVTQTPRYLIKTRGQQVTLSCSPISGHRSVSWYQQTPGQGLQFLFEYFSETQRNKGNFPGRFSGRQFSNSRSEMNVSTLELGDSALYLCASREEGPEAFFGQGTRLTVV.

V usage is TRBV5-1 and J usage is TRBJ1-2; D is possibly TRBD1 (6 bases). The length of the CDR3 is 13 residues. Germline V gives CDR1 SGHRS, CDR2 YFSETQ. Trimming removed 0 bases at V and 7 bases at J, with 10 bases between. The CDR3 protein is CASSLEQGRGYTF. The CDR3 DNA reads TGCGCCAGCAGCTTGGAACAGGGACGTGGCTACACCTTC. The full variable domain, in which reference TRBV5-1 and TRBJ1-2 provide the parts outside the CDR3, is KAGVTQTPRYLIKTRGQQVTLSCSPISGHRSVSWYQQTPGQGLQFLFEYFSETQRNKGNFPGRFSGRQFSNSRSEMNVSTLELGDSALYLCASSLEQGRGYTFGSGTRLTVV.

This clone was seen only once. CDR3 nucleotide sequence: TGTGCCAGCAGTGAGACAGCTAGAAATTCACCCCTCCACTTT. Amino acids: CASSETARNSPLHF. This chain joins TRBV2 and TRBJ1-6, with a tentative D call TRBD1 (5 bases). This CDR3 spans 14 amino acids. Per germline, CDR1 SNHLY and CDR2 FYNNEI. The V end was cut by 3 bases, the J end by 7 bases, with 10 bases between.

The V call is TRBV7-2, the J call TRBJ1-5; no definite D call. Trimming took 6 bases from V and 7 from J, leaving 4 bases between them. The CDR3 runs 10 residues. Germline-derived CDR1 and CDR2 are SGHTA and FQGNSA. CDR3 DNA: TGTGCCAGCAGTACACAGCCCCAGCATTTT. As protein: CASSTQPQHF.

This rearrangement joins TRBV5-1 to TRBJ1-1; TRBD1 matches at 10 bases. The trim removed 7 bases at V and 3 bases at J, leaving 3 bases unmatched. Germline values: CDR1 SGHRS, CDR2 YFSETQ. The CDR3 covers 13 residues. CDR3 protein: CASQTGGDTEAFF. CDR3 bases: TGCGCCAGCCAGACAGGGGGCGACACTGAAGCTTTCTTT.

The V gene is TRBV19, the J gene TRBJ1-1; perhaps TRBD1 as D (5 bases). Per the germline V gene, CDR1 is LNHDA and CDR2 is SQIVND (reference sequence). Trimming stripped 6 bases from V and 9 bases from J, with 17 bases between. This CDR3 region has 13 residues. The CDR3 loop is CASRGGSSKKAFF. CDR3 DNA sequence: TGTGCCAGTAGGGGGGGGAGCAGTAAAAAAGCTTTCTTT.

V and J are TRBV27 and TRBJ1-4; 10 nucleotides agree with TRBD1. V lost 3 bases to trimming and J lost 8 bases; unmatched junction nucleotides: 9. The length of the CDR3 is 16 residues. Germline-derived CDR1 and CDR2 are MNHEY and SMNVEV (reference sequence). CDR3: CASSFRGDRGGEKLFF. The CDR3 bases are TGTGCCAGCAGTTTCCGGGGGGACAGGGGAGGAGAAAAACTGTTTTTT. Drawing the rest from reference TRBV27 and TRBJ1-4, the complete variable domain is EAQVTQNPRYLITVTGKKLTVTCSQNMNHEYMSWYRQDPGLGLRQIYYSMNVEVTDKGDVPEGYKVSRKEKRNFPLILESPSPNQTSLYFCASSFRGDRGGEKLFFGSGTQLSVL.

CDR3 in amino acids: CASSSSSGGPNEQFF. As DNA, the CDR3 is TGTGCCAGCAGTTCCTCTAGCGGGGGGCCCAATGAGCAGTTCTTC. The chain carries TRBV2 and TRBJ2-1, with 11 bases fitting TRBD2. This CDR3 contains 15 residues. CDR1 is SNHLY and CDR2 is FYNNEI in the germline V gene. V shed 5 bases and J 6 bases; nucleotides not matched to a gene: 6. Using reference TRBV2 and TRBJ2-1 for the parts outside the CDR3, the full variable domain is EPEVTQTPSHQVTQMGQEVILRCVPISNHLYFYWYRQILGQKVEFLVSFYNNEISEKSEIFDDQFSVERPDGSNFTLKIRSTKLEDSAMYFCASSSSSGGPNEQFFGPGTRLTVL.

This clone was counted once. The chain combines TRBV6-6 with TRBJ2-7; 8 nucleotides match TRBD1. The CDR3 contains 13 residues. Per the germline V gene, CDR1 is MNHNY and CDR2 is SVGAGI (reference sequence). V trimming: 5 bases; J trimming: 4 bases; junction bases outside the gene matches: 4. This chain's CDR3 is CASSADRVYEQYF. The DNA for the CDR3 is TGTGCCAGCAGTGCGGACAGGGTGTACGAGCAGTACTTC.

The chain uses TRBV11-2 and TRBJ1-1; the D is unclear. Germline assignment: CDR1 SGHAT and CDR2 FQNNGV. This CDR3 region has 14 residues. The V end lost 5 bases, the J end lost 4 bases, and 14 bases lay between the germline ends. CDR3 DNA: TGTGCCAGCAGCCATTCGGGGTTACTCACTGAAGCTTTCTTT. The encoded protein is CASSHSGLLTEAFF.

This clone was observed a handful of times. Other nucleotide sequences in the sample specify the same CDR3. This chain uses TRBV5-1 with TRBJ1-1; TRBD1 agrees at 10 bases. The V and J ends lost 4 bases and 4 bases, in that order; junction bases with no gene match: 4. Germline CDR1 is SGHRS and CDR2 is YFSETQ. The CDR3 sequence is 14 residues long. The CDR3 protein is CASSPDRGGTEAFF. The CDR3 DNA is TGCGCCAGCAGCCCGGACAGGGGGGGCACTGAAGCTTTCTTT.

V and J are TRBV5-1 and TRBJ2-7; 11 bases map to TRBD2. Unmatched junction bases numbered 3, after V lost 4 bases and J lost 0 bases. Germline V gene data show CDR1 as SGHRS and CDR2 as YFSETQ. This CDR3 has 15 amino acids. The CDR3: CASSPLAGDSYEQYF. CDR3 nucleotide sequence: TGCGCCAGCAGCCCACTAGCGGGGGACTCCTACGAGCAGTACTTC.

The V call is TRBV7-2, the J call TRBJ2-1; 9 bases fit TRBD2. CDR3 length: 15 amino acids. Trimming removed 1 base from V and 15 bases from J; junction bases left unmatched: 13. Germline V gene data show CDR1 as SGHTA and CDR2 as FQGNSA. CDR3 sequence (DNA): TGTGCCAGCAGCTTAGAGGGTCGAGCGGGGGGCCGGCGGTTCTTC. This encodes CASSLEGRAGGRRFF.

The rearrangement uses TRBV24-1 and TRBJ2-3; unclear D gene. The CDR3 is 14 amino acids. Germline V CDR1 and CDR2: KGHDR, SFDVKD. The germline V and J ends were trimmed by 3 bases and 0 bases, with 6 bases remaining between them. The CDR3 region is CATSDPGSTDTQYF. DNA for the CDR3: TGTGCCACCAGTGATCCCGGTAGCACAGATACGCAGTATTTT.

J is TRBJ1-5 and V is TRBV5-1; no firm D call. From germline, CDR1 is SGHRS and CDR2 YFSETQ. V gave up 4 bases and J gave up 0 bases, with 14 bases separating them. The CDR3 loop spans 16 amino acids. CDR3 sequence reads: CASSLSGDGSNQPQHF. CDR3 nucleotides: TGCGCCAGCAGCCTCAGCGGGGATGGTAGCAATCAGCCCCAGCATTTT. Full variable domain (rest looked up from reference TRBV5-1 and TRBJ1-5): KAGVTQTPRYLIKTRGQQVTLSCSPISGHRSVSWYQQTPGQGLQFLFEYFSETQRNKGNFPGRFSGRQFSNSRSEMNVSTLELGDSALYLCASSLSGDGSNQPQHFGDGTRLSIL.

This chain connects TRBV27 to TRBJ1-2, with D maybe TRBD1 (5 bases). The length of the CDR3 is 13 residues. Looked up from germline, CDR1 is MNHEY and CDR2 is SMNVEV (reference sequence). Deletions cut 3 bases from V and 8 bases from J, with 13 bases between. This CDR3 is CASSFDRALGYTF. In nucleotides, the CDR3 is TGTGCCAGCAGTTTCGACAGAGCGTTGGGCTACACCTTC.

This clone appeared once. The V call is TRBV5-1, the J call TRBJ2-5; 7 bases are a match to TRBD1. The CDR3 extends over 15 amino acids. With 2 bases clipped from V and 2 bases from J, the junction kept 6 bases outside the gene matches. Germline CDR1 is SGHRS and CDR2 is YFSETQ. CDR3: CASSLLTGLQETQYF. The CDR3, as DNA: TGCGCCAGCAGCTTATTGACAGGGCTGCAAGAGACCCAGTACTTC. The complete variable domain, with remaining parts taken from reference TRBV5-1 and TRBJ2-5, reads KAGVTQTPRYLIKTRGQQVTLSCSPISGHRSVSWYQQTPGQGLQFLFEYFSETQRNKGNFPGRFSGRQFSNSRSEMNVSTLELGDSALYLCASSLLTGLQETQYFGPGTRLLVL.

This CDR3 reads CATSRGGRVAHEQYV. Written as DNA, the CDR3 is TGTGCCACCAGCAGAGGGGGCAGGGTGGCGCACGAGCAGTACGTC. The rearrangement joins TRBV15 to TRBJ2-7, with D maybe TRBD1 (5 bases). Germline V CDR1 and CDR2: LNHNV, YYDKDF (reference sequence). There are 15 residues in the CDR3. V was clipped by 1 base and J by 5 bases, with 15 bases between them.

The J gene is TRBJ2-1, the V gene TRBV11-3, with D unclear. V was cut by 1 base and J by 0 bases, with 7 bases left in between. Per germline, CDR1 SGHNT and CDR2 YENEEA. The CDR3 loop spans 15 amino acids. CDR3 protein: CASSLGSSSYNEQFF. The CDR3 DNA reads TGTGCCAGCAGCTTAGGAAGTAGCTCCTACAATGAGCAGTTCTTC.

The chain carries TRBV3-1 (or the pseudogene TRBV3-2) and TRBJ2-2; 9 bases align to TRBD2. The CDR3 totals 19 residues. Losses at the gene ends were 0 bases for V and 0 bases for J; bases not matched to a gene: 8. Germline V gene sequence: CDR1 LGHDT, CDR2 YNNKEL (reference sequence). In DNA form, the CDR3 reads TGTGCCAGCAGCCAAGAGTGGCGGGGGGGTCAGCCGAACACCGGGGAGCTGTTTTTT. It specifies CASSQEWRGGQPNTGELFF.

The chain combines TRBV7-9 with TRBJ1-3, with 10 bases aligning to TRBD1. In germline, CDR1 is SEHNR, CDR2 FQNEAQ (reference sequence). The CDR3 covers 15 residues. With V trimmed by 5 bases and J by 3 bases, 4 bases remained unmatched. CDR3 sequence: CASSRGTGVGNTIYF. The CDR3 bases are TGTGCCAGCAGCCGAGGGACAGGGGTTGGAAACACCATATATTTT.

The V gene is TRBV12-3 or TRBV12-4, the J gene TRBJ1-4, with D hard to call. The CDR3 is made up of 13 amino acids. V dropped 1 base and J dropped 12 bases, with 12 bases sitting between them. For the CDR3, the DNA is TGTGCCAGCAGTTTAGAAGTTAGTGTGGAACTGTTTTTT. It yields the protein CASSLEVSVELFF.

The gene calls are TRBV10-2 and TRBJ1-1; 8 nucleotides match TRBD1. The CDR3 runs to 13 residues. The V segment lost 6 bases and the J segment 3 bases; nucleotides outside the gene matches: 3. Per the germline V gene, CDR1 is WSHSY and CDR2 is SAAADI. CDR3 residues: CASRGTGYTEAFF. In DNA, the CDR3 is TGCGCCAGCAGGGGGACAGGCTACACTGAAGCTTTCTTT.